This T cell receptor beta chain was obtained from a study of cytomegalovirus exposure and HLA in healthy donors. This clone was observed a few times. CDR3 length: 15 residues. CDR1 and CDR2 from the germline V gene are MNHNS and SASEGT. V was shortened by 6 bases and J by 0 bases, with 12 bases between the two germline ends. PCR was performed using 60 Vbeta and 13 Jbeta primers. Here immunoSEQ multiplex PCR was the method, and the copy in TCRdb shows in-frame clones only, minus some. The data show around 84,000 clones, 70% to 85% seen once. What was sequenced was PBMCs. The clonotype comes from a human donor in good health. This chain connects TRBV6-1 to TRBJ1-3; no firm D call. The CDR3 here is CASRSLVGSGNTIYF. In nucleotides, the CDR3 is TGTGCCAGCAGAAGCTTGGTCGGCTCTGGAAACACCATATATTTT.